The TCR beta chain described here comes from a study of T cells in Graves' hyperthyroidism and ophthalmopathy. Study-wide results and caveats: Ophthalmopathy was distinguished from stable hyperthyroidism by 13 V-J signatures. The model anticipated ophthalmopathy a median 6.5 months pre-onset.

The CDR3 is 15 amino acids. Germline lookup yields CDR1 SEHNR and CDR2 FQNEAQ (reference sequence). The ends were cut back, 4 bases at V and 7 bases at J, with 19 bases in the middle. This clonotype was detected only a few times. Its target is not known. What was amplified from RNA transcripts were TCR beta CDR3 regions. HTBI primers drove first-round RT-PCR of the TCR CDR3. TCRdb called the multiplex PCR reads again in MiXCR, with one record for every CDR3 protein. Of about 350,000 distinct CDR3 sequences listed, approximately 13% are singletons. This chain links TRBV7-9 with TRBJ1-2; perhaps TRBD1 as D (6 bases). Sequenced input: blood. The sequence was obtained from a woman aged 25 to 39 with Graves' hyperthyroidism. DNA for the CDR3: TGTGCCAGCAGCTCTGACCCAGACAGGCTCCGTGGCTACACCTTC. It encodes CASSSDPDRLRGYTF.